Presented here are 26 T cell receptor beta chains from one specimen sequenced in a study of cytomegalovirus exposure and HLA in healthy donors (dated by TCRdb to 2015 to 2018). Libraries were made using the immunoSEQ multiplex PCR assay. The multiplex PCR relied on a mix of 60 forward primers for TCR Vbeta segments and 13 reverse primers for TCR Jbeta segments. The source is immuneACCESS, and TCRdb retained only in-frame sequences with V and J called. Part of the clones is not carried over; for the studies checked, unresolved V genes explain less than half of this, and the remainder is unexplained. The table for this sample lists approximately 110,000 clones; around 70% of them were counted only once. In total, the top ten clones hold about 4% of the sample. What was sequenced was PBMCs. The receptors originated from a woman in her thirties or forties in good health and CMV-seropositive.

This clone turned up a few times. The chain combines TRBV27 with TRBJ1-1, with a possible D match to TRBD1 (6 bases). The V and J ends lost 5 bases and 4 bases respectively, with 14 bases between them. The CDR3 runs to 14 residues. CDR1 is MNHEY and CDR2 is SMNVEV in the germline V gene (reference sequence). As DNA, the CDR3 is TGTGCCAGCAGTCCCAGGGGATTGAGCACTGAAGCTTTCTTT. It encodes CASSPRGLSTEAFF.

V gene TRBV27 combines with J gene TRBJ1-2; 7 bases line up with TRBD1. The CDR3 length is 14 residues. J lost 3 bases, V lost 3 bases, and 4 bases had no gene match. CDR1 and CDR2 (germline): MNHEY, SMNVEV (reference sequence). The CDR3 loop is CASSFLGGDYGYTF. CDR3 DNA sequence: TGTGCCAGCAGTTTTTTAGGGGGCGACTATGGCTACACCTTC.

This rearrangement joins TRBV4-2 to TRBJ2-2; 8 bases align to TRBD2. Germline V CDR1 and CDR2: LGHNA, YNFKEQ. V trimming: 0 bases; J trimming: 1 base; junction bases outside the gene matches: 4. The length of the CDR3 is 17 residues. CDR3 sequence reads: CASSQERGVLNTGELFF. The CDR3 bases are TGTGCCAGCAGCCAAGAGCGGGGGGTCCTGAACACCGGGGAGCTGTTTTTT.

The V call is TRBV18, the J call TRBJ2-5; 8 nucleotides match TRBD1. Germline CDR1 reads KGHSH; CDR2 reads LQKENI. CDR3 length: 16 amino acids. V gave up 2 bases and J gave up 5 bases; unmatched junction bases: 10. This chain's CDR3 is CASSPSRTGLAETQYF. Written as DNA, the CDR3 is TGTGCCAGCTCACCATCTAGGACAGGGCTCGCGGAGACCCAGTACTTC.

The chain joins TRBV7-2 to TRBJ1-4; 8 bases align to TRBD1. V lost 4 bases and J lost 8; bases outside the gene matches: 12. CDR1 SGHTA and CDR2 FQGNSA come from the germline V gene. The CDR3 totals 16 residues. The CDR3 DNA follows: TGTGCCAGCAGCTCTCTCCCCGGACAGGGCTGGGAAAAACTGTTTTTT. Its translation is CASSSLPGQGWEKLFF.

This chain joins TRBV5-1 and TRBJ2-7, with TRBD2 matching over 9 bases. The ends lost 3 bases at V and 6 bases at J; junction bases unmatched: 4. In germline, CDR1 is SGHRS, CDR2 YFSETQ. The CDR3 contains 13 residues. CDR3 DNA: TGCGCCAGCAGCTCGCGGGAGGGCGGCGAGCAGTACTTC. Encoded protein: CASSSREGGEQYF.

This clone appeared a single time. The chain recombines TRBV9 with TRBJ2-5; a weak D match, TRBD1 (6 bases). Trimming cost V 0 bases and J 1 base, with 10 bases left between them. CDR1 and CDR2 from the germline V gene are SGDLS and YYNGEE. The length of the CDR3 is 15 residues. CDR3 DNA: TGTGCCAGCAGCGTAGTAGGGGGAACCCAAGAGACCCAGTACTTC. It specifies CASSVVGGTQETQYF.

The CDR3 reads CASSAATDTQYF. The CDR3 nucleotides read TGTGCCAGCAGCGCGGCAACAGATACGCAGTATTTT. V usage is TRBV7-6 and J usage is TRBJ2-3; D is uncertain. This CDR3 is 12 amino acids long. Per germline, CDR1 SGHVS and CDR2 FNYEAQ. The V end lost 5 bases, the J end lost 3 bases, and 6 bases lay between the germline ends. The full variable domain, with the rest looked up from reference TRBV7-6 and TRBJ2-3, is GAGVSQSPRYKVTKRGQDVALRCDPISGHVSLYWYRQALGQGPEFLTYFNYEAQQDKSGLPNDRFSAERPEGSISTLTIQRTEQRDSAMYRCASSAATDTQYFGPGTRLTVL.

The CDR3, as DNA: TGTGCCAGCAGTTACGGGAGCTCTGGAAACACCATATATTTT. Residues: CASSYGSSGNTIYF. This chain links TRBV6-5 with TRBJ1-3; D uncertain. CDR3 length: 14 amino acids. CDR1 and CDR2 from the germline V gene are MNHEY and SVGAGI. V lost 2 bases and J 0 bases, leaving 5 bases between the germline ends.

The gene calls are TRBV7-3 and TRBJ2-1, with 7 positions matching TRBD2. There are 13 residues in the CDR3. J gave up 1 base and V 11 bases, and 5 bases lay outside the gene matches. Germline V gene lookup returns CDR1 SGHTA and CDR2 FQGTGA. CDR3 sequence reads: CAPGRFSYNEQFF. In DNA, the CDR3 is TGTGCCCCCGGGAGGTTTTCCTACAATGAGCAGTTCTTC.

There are a few counts of this clone. This chain connects TRBV6-1 to TRBJ1-5; perhaps TRBD1 as D (5 bases). V lost 0 bases, J lost 6 bases, and 21 bases lay in between. Germline loops: CDR1 MNHNS, CDR2 SASEGT. This CDR3 is built from 18 residues. This CDR3 is CASSEALPGAGGSQPQHF. As DNA, the CDR3 is TGTGCCAGCAGTGAAGCTCTCCCGGGAGCCGGGGGGTCTCAGCCCCAGCATTTT.

V gene TRBV6-1 combines with J gene TRBJ1-1; a possible D gene is TRBD1 (5 bases). The CDR3 has 16 amino acids. Germline V gene data show CDR1 as MNHNS and CDR2 as SASEGT. V was shortened by 2 bases and J by 2 bases, with 15 bases between the two germline ends. The CDR3: CASSETIRGGNTEAFF. CDR3 in DNA: TGTGCCAGCAGTGAAACGATTAGGGGCGGCAACACTGAAGCTTTCTTT.

This clone was counted between two and nine times. The chain joins TRBV7-6 to TRBJ1-6, with D possibly matching TRBD1 (5 bases). With 5 bases removed from V and 10 bases from J, the gap between germline ends came to 27 bases. The CDR3 runs to 18 residues. Looked up from germline, CDR1 is SGHVS and CDR2 is FNYEAQ. CDR3 protein: CASSASGGGFRSPSPLHF. Written as DNA, the CDR3 is TGTGCCAGCAGCGCCTCCGGGGGGGGGTTTAGGTCGCCCTCACCCCTCCACTTT.

The V gene is TRBV10-3, the J gene TRBJ2-2; the match to TRBD2 covers 14 bases. V gave up 11 bases and J gave up 2 bases; unmatched junction bases: 10. The CDR3 extends over 17 amino acids. Germline V gene data show CDR1 as ENHRY and CDR2 as SYGVKD. The CDR3 DNA is TGTGCCGTGAGACTAGCGGGGGGGATTCTAAACACCGGGGAGCTGTTTTTT. Translated, it gives CAVRLAGGILNTGELFF.

The V and J genes are TRBV4-1 and TRBJ1-2; 9 positions match TRBD1. CDR1 is MGHRA, CDR2 YSYEKL, per germline. CDR3 length: 12 residues. Trimming at V came to 8 bases and at J to 8 bases, leaving 6 bases not matched to a gene. The chain's CDR3 is CASSTGQGGYTF. The CDR3 DNA is TGCGCCAGCTCCACGGGACAGGGAGGCTACACCTTC.

This clone was counted between two and nine times. This chain links TRBV19 with TRBJ2-2, with D possibly being TRBD1 (6 bases). Germline V gives CDR1 LNHDA, CDR2 SQIVND (reference sequence). V lost 4 bases, J lost 5 bases, and 14 bases lay in between. The CDR3 has 15 residues. This CDR3 is CASSTQGIGTGELFF. CDR3 in DNA: TGTGCCAGTAGTACGCAGGGGATTGGTACCGGGGAGCTGTTTTTT.

The chain has TRBV29-1 and TRBJ2-1; 7 bases match TRBD2. The germline CDR1 and CDR2 sequences are SQVTM and ANQGSEA. The CDR3 covers 13 residues. The J segment lost 4 bases and the V segment lost 4 bases, leaving 4 bases of the junction unmatched. The CDR3 DNA is TGCAGCGTTGGGCCTAGCGGTTACAATGAGCAGTTCTTC. Amino acids: CSVGPSGYNEQFF.

The chain has TRBV19 and TRBJ1-4; D is undetermined. V gave up 5 bases and J gave up 4 bases, with 11 bases separating them. This CDR3 is built from 14 residues. Germline V CDR1 and CDR2: LNHDA, SQIVND (reference sequence). CDR3 residues: CASSPSGNNEKLFF. CDR3 sequence (DNA): TGTGCCAGTAGTCCTTCGGGGAATAATGAAAAACTGTTTTTT. The whole variable domain, remainder taken from reference TRBV19 and TRBJ1-4, is DGGITQSPKYLFRKEGQNVTLSCEQNLNHDAMYWYRQDPGQGLRLIYYSQIVNDFQKGDIAEGYSVSREKKESFPLTVTSAQKNPTAFYLCASSPSGNNEKLFFGSGTQLSVL.

The chain couples TRBV9 to TRBJ2-3; possibly TRBD2 for D (6 bases). Trimming removed 0 bases at V and 5 bases at J, with 10 bases between. Germline loops: CDR1 SGDLS, CDR2 YYNGEE. The CDR3 contains 14 residues. Here the CDR3 DNA reads TGTGCCAGCAGCGTAGACGGGGGAAGAGATACGCAGTATTTT. Its translation is CASSVDGGRDTQYF.

The rearrangement links TRBV7-9 to TRBJ1-2; D uncertain. Trimming left V 2 bases short and J 5 bases short, with 15 bases between. Germline CDR1 reads SEHNR; CDR2 reads FQNEAQ (reference sequence). The CDR3 is made up of 15 amino acids. CDR3 sequence: CASSLWPGGIYGYTF. CDR3 DNA sequence: TGTGCCAGCAGCTTATGGCCGGGAGGGATTTATGGCTACACCTTC.

This clone was counted between two and nine times. One junction end disagrees with the germline gene, perhaps due to a read error. The chain employs TRBV7-9 and TRBJ2-1; maybe TRBD2 (5 bases). In germline, CDR1 is SEHNR, CDR2 FQNEAQ (reference sequence). This CDR3 comprises 16 residues. In DNA form, the CDR3 reads TGTTCCAGCAGCACCTGGCCGGGAAGTGGGGTGAATGAGCAGTTCTTC. Translating it yields CSSSTWPGSGVNEQFF.

V gene TRBV30 combines with J gene TRBJ2-1; tentative D call: TRBD2 (6 bases). Germline V gene data show CDR1 as GTSNPN and CDR2 as SVGIG (reference sequence). The CDR3 contains 15 residues. V dropped 4 bases and J dropped 5 bases, with 18 bases sitting between them. CDR3: CAWNGGIGSHNEQFF. The CDR3 nucleotides are TGTGCCTGGAATGGGGGGATCGGGAGTCACAATGAGCAGTTCTTC.

The V and J genes are TRBV7-2 and TRBJ2-7; possible D gene TRBD1, 6 bases. Germline CDR1 reads SGHTA; CDR2 reads FQGNSA. Trimming pared 1 base from V and 3 bases from J, leaving 10 bases between. The CDR3 has 14 residues. CDR3 protein: CASSLDPRGYEQYF. The CDR3 bases are TGTGCCAGCAGCTTAGATCCCAGGGGCTACGAGCAGTACTTC.

The V call is TRBV7-2, the J call TRBJ2-1, with 9 bases aligning to TRBD2. Germline V gives CDR1 SGHTA, CDR2 FQGNSA. This CDR3 spans 15 amino acids. J was trimmed by 3 bases and V by 5 bases; bases with no gene match: 5. The CDR3 DNA reads TGTGCCAGCAGCGGCGGGGGGGCGTTCTACAATGAGCAGTTCTTC. Its translation: CASSGGGAFYNEQFF. Full variable domain (remainder filled in from reference TRBV7-2 and TRBJ2-1): GAGVSQSPSNKVTEKGKDVELRCDPISGHTALYWYRQSLGQGLEFLIYFQGNSAPDKSGLPSDRFSAERTGGSVSTLTIQRTQQEDSAVYLCASSGGGAFYNEQFFGPGTRLTVL.

J is TRBJ1-1 and V is TRBV19, with 10 bases matching TRBD1. From germline, CDR1 is LNHDA and CDR2 SQIVND (reference sequence). This CDR3 region has 13 residues. The V segment lost 7 bases and the J segment 6 bases; nucleotides outside the gene matches: 5. CDR3 sequence reads: CASTGQGVAEAFF. The CDR3 region has the DNA TGTGCCAGTACCGGACAGGGGGTGGCTGAAGCTTTCTTT.

The chain couples TRBV4-1 to TRBJ1-3; 8 bases map to TRBD1. Germline V gene lookup returns CDR1 MGHRA and CDR2 YSYEKL. Losses at the gene ends were 0 bases for V and 2 bases for J; bases not matched to a gene: 18. The CDR3 runs to 21 residues. The chain's CDR3 is CASSQETGTGTVLRTGNTIYF. Here the CDR3 DNA reads TGCGCCAGCAGCCAAGAGACCGGGACAGGAACAGTCCTCCGGACTGGAAACACCATATATTTT.